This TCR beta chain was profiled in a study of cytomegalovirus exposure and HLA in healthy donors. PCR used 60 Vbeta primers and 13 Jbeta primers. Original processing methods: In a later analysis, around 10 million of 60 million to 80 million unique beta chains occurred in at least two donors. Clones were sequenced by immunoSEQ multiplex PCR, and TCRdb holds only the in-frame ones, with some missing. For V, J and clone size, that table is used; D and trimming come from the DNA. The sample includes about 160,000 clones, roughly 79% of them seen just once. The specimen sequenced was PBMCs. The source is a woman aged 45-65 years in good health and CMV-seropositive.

The CDR3 bases are TGTGCCAGCAGATCTAACAGGGTCCCCACCAACTATGGCTACACCTTC. It translates to CASRSNRVPTNYGYTF. The chain has TRBV28 and TRBJ1-2, with TRBD1 as a possible D gene (6 bases). CDR3 length: 16 residues. Looked up from germline, CDR1 is MDHEN and CDR2 is SYDVKM. V shed 6 bases and J shed 2 bases, with 19 bases lying between them.